Presented here are 16 T cell receptor beta chains from one specimen sequenced in a study of CDR3 diversity in severe acne. TCRdb re-analysed the PCR reads in MiXCR, keeping a single row per CDR3 protein. Among fewer than 90,000 distinct CDR3 sequences listed, approximately 49% were seen once. What was sequenced was blood. The receptors originated from a male donor with severe acne vulgaris.

The chain uses TRBV5-4 and TRBJ2-3; 9 nucleotides line up with TRBD1. Germline loops: CDR1 SGHNT, CDR2 YYREEE (reference sequence). The V gene end was trimmed by 3 bases and the J gene end by 2 bases; junction bases not matched to a gene: 4. This CDR3 is 15 amino acids long. CDR3 sequence reads: CASSSRDRATDTQYF. Written as DNA, the CDR3 is TGTGCCAGCAGCTCGCGGGACAGGGCCACAGATACGCAGTATTTT.

This chain connects TRBV20-1 to TRBJ1-2, with unresolved D. The CDR3 runs to 15 residues. Looked up from germline, CDR1 is DFQATT and CDR2 is SNEGSKA (reference sequence). V was cut by 6 bases and J by 0 bases, with 17 bases left in between. The DNA for the CDR3 is TGCAGTGCCTCAGGATTTGCGGGGACTAACTATGGCTACACCTTC. Translating it yields CSASGFAGTNYGYTF.

V usage is TRBV10-1 and J usage is TRBJ1-2; D is ambiguous. This CDR3 contains 13 residues. Looked up from germline, CDR1 is WNHNN and CDR2 is SYGVQD (reference sequence). The V gene lost 3 bases and the J gene lost 6 bases, with 11 bases spanning the gap. CDR3 amino acids: CASSDNVGDGYTF. In DNA form, the CDR3 reads TGCGCCAGCAGTGACAACGTCGGGGATGGCTACACCTTC.

The chain recombines TRBV7-9 with TRBJ1-4; D possibly corresponds to TRBD1 (5 bases). V was cut by 10 bases and J by 5 bases, with 14 bases left in between. Germline V gene sequence: CDR1 SEHNR, CDR2 FQNEAQ (reference sequence). The CDR3 has 13 amino acids. The CDR3, as DNA: TGTGCCATACCGGGACGGACGAATGAAAAACTGTTTTTT. The encoded protein is CAIPGRTNEKLFF.

This clonotype was picked up one time. This chain uses TRBV29-1 with TRBJ1-4; no definite D call. V was pared by 5 bases and J by 4 bases, with 11 bases between. The V gene's germline CDR1 is SQVTM and CDR2 ANQGSEA. The CDR3 runs to 13 residues. Here the CDR3 DNA reads TGCAGCGTTAGCCGGGAAAATAATGAAAAACTGTTTTTT. Its protein product is CSVSRENNEKLFF.

V and J are TRBV29-1 and TRBJ2-5, with D tentatively TRBD1 (5 bases). The V end lost 3 bases, the J end lost 4 bases, and 9 bases lay between the germline ends. The CDR3 spans 12 residues. Germline values: CDR1 SQVTM, CDR2 ANQGSEA. CDR3 protein: CSVEGRLETQYF. As DNA, the CDR3 is TGCAGCGTTGAGGGGCGGTTAGAGACCCAGTACTTC. Drawing the rest from reference TRBV29-1 and TRBJ2-5, the complete variable domain is SAVISQKPSRDICQRGTSLTIQCQVDSQVTMMFWYRQQPGQSLTLIATANQGSEATYESGFVIDKFPISRPNLTFSTLTVSNMSPEDSSIYLCSVEGRLETQYFGPGTRLLVL.

This clonotype was observed a few times. One end of the junction varies from germline; a read error may be responsible. V and J are TRBV19 and TRBJ1-5, with D possibly matching TRBD1 (5 bases). Germline V lookup: CDR1 LNHDA, CDR2 SQIVND (reference sequence). CDR3 size: 12 residues. The CDR3, as DNA: TGCGCCGGTCGCGGGGACCCCCGAGCCCAGCATTTT. Translated: CAGRGDPRAQHF.

This clonotype was detected many times. V is TRBV7-9 and J is TRBJ2-5; 15 bases match TRBD2. Germline V gene sequence: CDR1 SEHNR, CDR2 FQNEAQ (reference sequence). The CDR3 is 16 residues long. Losses at the gene ends were 3 bases for V and 5 bases for J; bases not matched to a gene: 4. The chain's CDR3 is CASSLGLAGGGETQYF. In nucleotides, the CDR3 is TGTGCCAGCAGCTTGGGACTAGCGGGAGGAGGGGAGACCCAGTACTTC. Combining the CDR3 with reference TRBV7-9 and TRBJ2-5 gives the whole variable domain DTGVSQNPRHKITKRGQNVTFRCDPISEHNRLYWYRQTLGQGPEFLTYFQNEAQLEKSRLLSDRFSAERPKGSFSTLEIQRTEQGDSAMYLCASSLGLAGGGETQYFGPGTRLLVL.

Many counts were recorded for this clonotype. The V gene is TRBV6-2 or TRBV6-3, the J gene TRBJ2-7; D is unclear. Germline V CDR1 and CDR2: MNHEY, SVGEGT. This CDR3 spans 12 amino acids. V dropped 0 bases and J dropped 4 bases, with 4 bases sitting between them. The DNA of the CDR3 is TGTGCCAGCAGTTACTCCCGATACGAGCAGTACTTC. Protein sequence: CASSYSRYEQYF.

This clonotype showed up many times. The chain joins TRBV20-1 to TRBJ2-7, with 9 nucleotides matching TRBD2. The germline V gene has CDR1 DFQATT and CDR2 SNEGSKA (reference sequence). Trimming removed 4 bases from V and 5 bases from J; junction bases left unmatched: 9. This CDR3 contains 14 residues. The CDR3 nucleotides read TGCAGTGCTATGGTTAGCGGGAGTACCAACGAGCAGTACTTC. It is translated as CSAMVSGSTNEQYF.

The V and J genes are TRBV14 and TRBJ2-5, with TRBD2 matching 10 bases. The V and J ends lost 4 bases and 4 bases, in that order; junction bases with no gene match: 6. The CDR3 contains 15 residues. The germline V gene has CDR1 SGHDN and CDR2 FVKESK. The CDR3 nucleotides read TGTGCCAGCAGCCTTTGGACTAGCGGTGGAGAGACCCAGTACTTC. Protein product: CASSLWTSGGETQYF. The full variable domain, completed using reference TRBV14 and TRBJ2-5, is EAGVTQFPSHSVIEKGQTVTLRCDPISGHDNLYWYRRVMGKEIKFLLHFVKESKQDESGMPNNRFLAERTGGTYSTLKVQPAELEDSGVYFCASSLWTSGGETQYFGPGTRLLVL.

The chain joins TRBV6-5 to TRBJ1-1; D is ambiguous. Germline CDR1 MNHEY, CDR2 SVGAGI. CDR3 size: 14 residues. Deletions cut 8 bases from V and 2 bases from J, with 15 bases between. CDR3 DNA sequence: TGTGCCAGCGGAATTCGGGTTGGCAACACTGAAGCTTTCTTT. This sequence encodes CASGIRVGNTEAFF.

The V and J genes are TRBV6-5 and TRBJ1-6, with D possibly matching TRBD1 (5 bases). Trimming shortened V by 2 bases and J by 9 bases, and 11 bases separated the two germline ends. There are 14 residues in the CDR3. Germline CDR1 is MNHEY and CDR2 is SVGAGI. In DNA form, the CDR3 reads TGTGCCAGCAGTTACAAGGGGACTGGTTCACCCCTCCACTTT. Translated, it gives CASSYKGTGSPLHF.

The chain's CDR3 is CASSTPGQGAGEAFF. For the CDR3, the DNA is TGTGCCAGCAGCACCCCAGGACAGGGGGCAGGTGAAGCTTTCTTT. The chain uses TRBV7-9 and TRBJ1-1, with TRBD1 identical over 11 bases. Unmatched junction bases numbered 9, after V lost 5 bases and J lost 7 bases. The CDR3 contains 15 residues. Germline V lookup: CDR1 SEHNR, CDR2 FQNEAQ (reference sequence).

The J gene is TRBJ1-1, the V gene TRBV29-1; perhaps TRBD1 as D (6 bases). Trimming removed 8 bases from V and 4 bases from J, with 14 bases in between. CDR1 is SQVTM and CDR2 is ANQGSEA in the germline V gene. CDR3 length: 12 amino acids. The CDR3 protein is CSSTGLGTEAFF. The CDR3 nucleotides read TGCAGCTCAACAGGGTTGGGCACTGAAGCTTTCTTT.

The chain carries TRBV2 and TRBJ2-7, with TRBD1 matching 9 bases. Unmatched junction bases numbered 7, after V lost 9 bases and J lost 1 base. Germline V gene data show CDR1 as SNHLY and CDR2 as FYNNEI. This CDR3 has 14 amino acids. The CDR3 region is CASSQGASSYEQYF. The CDR3 nucleotides are TGTGCCAGTTCACAGGGGGCGTCATCCTACGAGCAGTACTTC.